The clone carrying this T cell receptor beta chain was counted at least ten times. This entry is derived from a study of spatial heterogeneity in lung cancer. Sample time point: blood at routine non-recurrence follow-up after resection. In each case, whole RNA from tumor, nontumor lung or frozen PBMC was sequenced unsorted. The CDR3 extends over 15 amino acids. Trimming shortened V by 4 bases and J by 6 bases, and 13 bases separated the two germline ends. The germline gives CDR1 SGHVS, CDR2 FNYEAQ. TCRdb recomputed calls from the 5' RACE reads with MiXCR, one row per CDR3 protein. Among about 52,000 distinct CDR3 sequences, more than 6.5% were seen once, and the ten largest hold roughly 37%.

The chain links TRBV7-6 to TRBJ1-6; unclear D gene. Sequenced here: PBMCs, sampled at follow-up. This TCR was recovered from a female donor with early-stage non-small cell lung cancer. The CDR3 region has the DNA TGTGCCAGCAGCTCCGGAGGTTTTTCTAATTCACCCCTCCACTTT. Translating it yields CASSSGGFSNSPLHF. Full variable domain (rest looked up from reference TRBV7-6 and TRBJ1-6): GAGVSQSPRYKVTKRGQDVALRCDPISGHVSLYWYRQALGQGPEFLTYFNYEAQQDKSGLPNDRFSAERPEGSISTLTIQRTEQRDSAMYRCASSSGGFSNSPLHFGNGTRLTVT.